These T cell receptor beta chains were read from a single sample in a study of OX40 agonist ivuxolimab in advanced cancers. Profiling relied on immunoSEQ multiplex PCR, and the TCRdb table lists in-frame clones only, not all of them. The sample includes 81,000 or so clones, about 88% of them seen just once. Sequencing used CD4+ or CD8+ T cells sorted from blood, obtained in a trial of the OX40 agonist ivuxolimab. Source of these receptors: an adult with an advanced solid tumor such as melanoma, head and neck, liver or kidney cancer. Both conserved end residues are trimmed from each CDR3.

>TRBJ1-6|TRBV6-5
ASSRTGYNSPLH
>TRBJ2-7|TRBV7-2
ASSRGGGAAIYEQY
>TRBJ2-7|TRBV6-5
ASSYSWGGTYEQY
>TRBJ2-4|TRBV6-1
ASSEAGWGIQY
>TRBJ1-1|TRBV2
ASRMNTEAF
>TRBJ2-6|TRBV4-2
ASSIHTKGYNRANVLT
>TRBJ2-7|TRBV5-4
ASRSLA
>TRBJ2-7|TRBV19
ASSIGQRRAEQY
>TRBJ2-2|TRBV2
ASKVVAFGELF
>TRBJ2-3|TRBV4-3
ASSETSGSTDTQY
>TRBJ2-7|TRBV19
ATSGTLTGEQY
>TRBJ1-1|TRBV6-5
ASSTTSSLGAEAF
>TRBJ2-2|TRBV9
ASSVAGGALSGELF
>TRBJ2-7|TRBV28
ASGGGTYEQY
>TRBJ2-1|TRBV5-1
ASSLSWDRVF
>TRBJ1-2|TRBV19
ASSIDRASGYT
>TRBJ1-1|TRBV18
ASSSFTGTNTEAF
>TRBJ2-1|TRBV28
ASSFPPHSSGEQF
>TRBJ2-2|TRBV7-3
ASSLTFTGELF
>TRBJ1-2|TRBV14
ASSPGQNLYGYT
>TRBJ1-3|TRBV25-1
ASSESLGSGNTIY
>TRBJ2-1|TRBV18
ASSPPEVGGLEQF
>TRBJ1-2|TRBV5-1
ASSLARGNYGYT
>TRBJ2-7|TRBV6-4
ASSTRAGGPYEQY
>TRBJ2-6|TRBV18
ASSPGARVSGANVLT
>TRBJ2-1|TRBV6-1
ATKTTGIVNEQF
>TRBJ1-5|TRBV15
ATSRVGFRSNQPQH
>TRBJ1-2|TRBV5-4
ASSLASRNWDYT
>TRBJ2-1|TRBV7-9
ASSFLAGDNEQF
>TRBJ1-2|TRBV29-1
SADRGDYGYT
>TRBJ2-3|TRBV19
ASSAGDTQY
>TRBJ2-5|TRBV18
ASSELGQKGETQY